This record concerns one T cell receptor (beta chain) sequence. The antigen is undetermined. The entry originates in a study of vaccination and CD4 T cells after COVID-19. Oncomine TCR Beta short-read sequencing was applied to DNA from cultured CD4+ T cells. The template was genomic DNA from cultured CD4+ T cells. A single record per CDR3 protein comes from TCRdb applying MiXCR to the PCR reads. The sample consists of approximately 12,000 distinct CDR3 sequences, 60% of them appearing once. The CDR3 is made up of 14 amino acids. Germline V CDR1 and CDR2: SGHRS, YFSETQ. V shed 6 bases, J shed 2 bases, and the junction held 7 bases outside the gene matches. Treatment reported: roughly 11-day PBMC culture with coronavirus spike peptide pools or control peptides (ViraFEST assay).

The chain recombines TRBV5-1 with TRBJ2-7, with 8 bases lining up with TRBD1. The TCR was taken from a human donor who had recovered from COVID-19. Sequencing was done on a sample of CD4+ T cells from blood, cultured in vitro. CDR3 sequence: CASNTQGGPYEQYF. CDR3 in DNA: TGCGCCAGCAACACACAGGGGGGACCCTACGAGCAGTACTTC.